The present TCR beta chain was sequenced within a study of shared clonotypes between healthy human individuals. Study-wide context: Sampling drew on donors who were a couple of women and three men aged 18 to 49.

Researchers divided each subset's genomic DNA evenly across several immunoSEQ plates. Original methodology: Junction-only immunoSEQ sequences carried no quality scores, so filtering differed. Generated by immunoSEQ multiplex PCR, the TCRdb table keeps only in-frame clones and is missing some. That table furnishes V, J and clone size, whereas the DNA furnished D and trimming. The data hold over 2 million clones, with just under 95% observed a single time. Germline V gene data show CDR1 as SGHTA and CDR2 as FQGTGA. The CDR3 totals 15 residues. Trimming shortened V by 4 bases and J by 2 bases, and 12 bases separated the two germline ends. Only one count was recorded for this clone.

The chain carries TRBV7-3 and TRBJ2-1, with D possibly matching TRBD2 (6 bases). This TCR was recovered from a man aged 18 to 29 in good health. Some clones in this sample may be carry-over from other donors' samples. What was sequenced was naive CD4+ T cells from PBMCs. Subset: CD45RA+ positively selected. The CDR3 region has the DNA TGTGCCAGCAGCTGGGCTCGCGGGGCCTACAATGAGCAGTTCTTC. Its protein is CASSWARGAYNEQFF.